One and the same sample provided the 29 T cell receptor beta chains below, sequenced in a study of shared clonotypes between healthy human individuals. The protocol was immunoSEQ multiplex PCR, while the TCRdb copy is restricted to in-frame clones and leaves out a portion. The table lists some 1.5 million clones, about 98% of them singletons, with 0.45% in the top ten. What was sequenced was naive CD4+ T cells sorted from blood. The subset is: CD45RA+ positively selected. The receptor source for this set is a young man in good health.

As DNA, the CDR3 is TGCGCCAGCAGCCGCTCGGGGGCAGGGGCCAACGTCCTGACTTTC. The encoded protein is CASSRSGAGANVLTF. This chain links TRBV4-1 with TRBJ2-6, with D perhaps being TRBD1 or TRBD2 (6 bases each). Germline lookup yields CDR1 MGHRA and CDR2 YSYEKL. The CDR3 runs 15 residues. V was shortened by 4 bases and J by 4 bases, with 11 bases between the two germline ends.

The rearrangement joins TRBV15 to TRBJ2-1; D ambiguous. V gave up 0 bases and J gave up 6 bases, with 9 bases separating them. CDR1 and CDR2 (germline): LNHNV, YYDKDF (reference sequence). This CDR3 region has 14 residues. This chain's CDR3 is CATSREPYGNEQFF. Written as DNA, the CDR3 is TGTGCCACCAGCAGAGAGCCGTACGGCAATGAGCAGTTCTTC.

V gene TRBV18 combines with J gene TRBJ2-7, with 9 bases fitting TRBD2. V trimming: 3 bases; J trimming: 3 bases; junction bases outside the gene matches: 18. Germline CDR1 and CDR2: KGHSH and LQKENI. The CDR3 runs to 19 residues. This CDR3 reads CASSPTGGLAGTTLYEQYF. For the CDR3, the DNA is TGTGCCAGCTCACCGACAGGAGGTCTAGCGGGAACCACCCTCTACGAGCAGTACTTC.

In its sample, this clone was seen many times. The chain recombines TRBV7-9 with TRBJ2-1, with D maybe TRBD2 (5 bases). Germline-derived CDR1 and CDR2 are SEHNR and FQNEAQ (reference sequence). The CDR3 sequence is 17 residues long. The germline V and J ends were trimmed by 1 base and 5 bases, with 18 bases remaining between them. CDR3 amino acids: CASSLGFSGPLHNEQFF. CDR3 nucleotide sequence: TGTGCCAGCAGCTTAGGTTTCAGCGGACCCCTCCACAATGAGCAGTTCTTC.

The chain joins TRBV5-1 to TRBJ2-1; TRBD1 is a possible D gene (5 bases). V was clipped by 0 bases and J by 14 bases, with 15 bases between them. The CDR3 runs to 13 residues. CDR1 SGHRS and CDR2 YFSETQ come from the germline V gene. The CDR3, as DNA: TGCGCCAGCAGCTTGGCAGGGCGCAGTAGTGAGTTCTTC. Translation: CASSLAGRSSEFF.

The chain uses TRBV10-3 and TRBJ2-7; the D gene is possibly TRBD1 (5 bases). This CDR3 has 17 amino acids. The V gene lost 0 bases and the J gene lost 2 bases, with 17 bases spanning the gap. The germline gives CDR1 ENHRY, CDR2 SYGVKD. In DNA form, the CDR3 reads TGTGCCATCAGTGAGTCTTTTGGTCGGCAGGGTACCTACGAGCAGTACTTC. Encoded protein: CAISESFGRQGTYEQYF.

The V and J genes are TRBV6-5 and TRBJ2-7, with 8 nucleotides matching TRBD1. With 4 bases clipped from V and 1 base from J, the junction kept 9 bases outside the gene matches. Germline-derived CDR1 and CDR2 are MNHEY and SVGAGI. The CDR3 is 16 residues long. The CDR3 loop is CASSWTGQLGSYEQYF. The CDR3 bases are TGTGCCAGCAGTTGGACAGGGCAGTTGGGATCCTACGAGCAGTACTTC.

The chain combines TRBV29-1 with TRBJ1-5; D unresolved. This CDR3 contains 12 residues. Germline-derived CDR1 and CDR2 are SQVTM and ANQGSEA. V dropped 4 bases and J dropped 4 bases, with 8 bases sitting between them. The CDR3 sequence: CSVADRNQPQHF. CDR3 sequence (DNA): TGCAGCGTTGCCGATAGGAATCAGCCCCAGCATTTT.

V is TRBV18 and J is TRBJ2-1; TRBD1 matches at 9 bases. Trimming at V came to 4 bases and at J to 2 bases, leaving 0 bases not matched to a gene. The CDR3 contains 14 residues. CDR1 KGHSH and CDR2 LQKENI come from the germline V gene. CDR3 nucleotides: TGTGCCAGCTCACGGGACAGGGCCTACAATGAGCAGTTCTTC. It translates to CASSRDRAYNEQFF.

This rearrangement joins TRBV7-6 to TRBJ2-2, with 9 bases matching TRBD1. Germline values: CDR1 SGHVS, CDR2 FNYEAQ. Unmatched junction bases numbered 5, after V lost 0 bases and J lost 3 bases. The CDR3 length is 17 residues. The CDR3 protein is CASSLAPGQGYTGELFF. Here the CDR3 DNA reads TGTGCCAGCAGCTTAGCCCCGGGACAGGGATACACCGGGGAGCTGTTTTTT.

The rearrangement joins TRBV28 to TRBJ1-1; D may be TRBD1 (5 bases). The CDR3 extends over 14 amino acids. Trimming cost V 6 bases and J 6 bases, with 17 bases left between them. Germline V gives CDR1 MDHEN, CDR2 SYDVKM. The CDR3 spells CASRSTGPSAEAFF. The CDR3 DNA follows: TGTGCCAGCAGGTCCACGGGACCGTCGGCTGAAGCTTTCTTT.

The V and J genes are TRBV28 and TRBJ2-1; 9 bases are a match to TRBD2. The germline CDR1 and CDR2 sequences are MDHEN and SYDVKM. The CDR3 is 17 residues long. Trimming cost V 3 bases and J 2 bases; bases outside gene matches: 8. CDR3 region: CASSFLSGTSPYNEQFF. The CDR3 DNA reads TGTGCCAGCAGTTTCCTATCCGGGACTAGCCCCTACAATGAGCAGTTCTTC.

CDR3 DNA: TGTGCCAGCAGCTTCGGGCCCTCTGGAAACACCATATATTTT. Residues: CASSFGPSGNTIYF. The chain couples TRBV7-2 to TRBJ1-3; D unresolved. Germline V gives CDR1 SGHTA, CDR2 FQGNSA. CDR3 length equals 14 residues. With 3 bases removed from V and 0 bases from J, the gap between germline ends came to 6 bases.

This chain joins TRBV29-1 and TRBJ2-3, with TRBD2 identical over 7 bases. Germline CDR1 reads SQVTM; CDR2 reads ANQGSEA. The J segment lost 5 bases and the V segment lost 7 bases, leaving 6 bases of the junction unmatched. The CDR3 is made up of 12 amino acids. CDR3 in DNA: TGCAGCGGGGGACTATTGGTAGATACGCAGTATTTT. Its translation is CSGGLLVDTQYF.

V usage is TRBV25-1 and J usage is TRBJ2-1; TRBD1 matches at 12 bases. The CDR3 sequence is 16 residues long. The J segment lost 8 bases and the V segment lost 4 bases, leaving 9 bases of the junction unmatched. Germline CDR1 MGHDK, CDR2 SYGVNS. The CDR3 region has the DNA TGTGCCAGCAGTGTAACCGGGACAGGGGGCAGAGATGAGCAGTTCTTC. This translates into CASSVTGTGGRDEQFF. The full variable domain, its missing parts supplied by reference TRBV25-1 and TRBJ2-1, is EADIYQTPRYLVIGTGKKITLECSQTMGHDKMYWYQQDPGMELHLIHYSYGVNSTEKGDLSSESTVSRIRTEHFPLTLESARPSHTSQYLCASSVTGTGGRDEQFFGPGTRLTVL.

This chain joins TRBV5-5 and TRBJ1-4; D not resolved. Looked up from germline, CDR1 is SGHKS and CDR2 is YYEKEE (reference sequence). The length of the CDR3 is 14 residues. Trimming cost V 1 base and J 3 bases, with 7 bases left between them. Here the CDR3 reads CASSLLSSNEKLFF. The CDR3 DNA reads as TGTGCCAGCAGCTTGTTGTCCTCTAATGAAAAACTGTTTTTT.

This rearrangement joins TRBV2 to TRBJ2-3, with 8 bases matching TRBD2. Germline-derived CDR1 and CDR2 are SNHLY and FYNNEI. The CDR3 runs 15 residues. With 8 bases clipped from V and 4 bases from J, the junction kept 11 bases outside the gene matches. CDR3 protein: CASLSSGSYPDTQYF. Here the CDR3 DNA reads TGTGCCAGCCTTTCGAGCGGGAGCTACCCAGATACGCAGTATTTT.

The J gene is TRBJ2-2, the V gene TRBV11-2; D tentatively fits TRBD1 or TRBD2 (5 bases each). The CDR3 runs 14 residues. V lost 6 bases, J lost 5 bases, and 13 bases lay in between. Germline lookup yields CDR1 SGHAT and CDR2 FQNNGV. The CDR3 region is CASRGTRGTGELFF. DNA of the CDR3: TGTGCCAGCAGGGGGACGAGAGGGACCGGGGAGCTGTTTTTT.

The genes are TRBV19 and TRBJ2-3; D is perhaps TRBD2 (6 bases). The germline CDR1 and CDR2 sequences are LNHDA and SQIVND (reference sequence). V was trimmed by 3 bases and J by 7 bases, leaving 20 bases between them. The CDR3 loop spans 16 amino acids. CDR3 region: CASSITRLELQNTQYF. Written as DNA, the CDR3 is TGTGCCAGTAGTATCACCAGACTAGAACTGCAAAATACGCAGTATTTT.

The count of this clone is one. The chain recombines TRBV29-1 with TRBJ1-5; TRBD1 might be the D (5 bases). This CDR3 is built from 12 residues. Trimming removed 0 bases from V and 11 bases from J, with 11 bases in between. The germline V gene encodes CDR1 SQVTM and CDR2 ANQGSEA. Written as DNA, the CDR3 is TGCAGCGTTGAAGAGGCAGGGAGGTCCCAGCATTTT. Protein product: CSVEEAGRSQHF.

J is TRBJ1-2 and V is TRBV9, with a possible D match to TRBD1 (6 bases). Germline loops: CDR1 SGDLS, CDR2 YYNGEE. V was shortened by 4 bases and J by 4 bases, with 20 bases between the two germline ends. The CDR3 is made up of 16 amino acids. CDR3 in DNA: TGTGCCAGCAGCAAAGGGGGAATGGGGCGCAGCTATGGCTACACCTTC. This encodes CASSKGGMGRSYGYTF. The full variable domain, its missing parts supplied by reference TRBV9 and TRBJ1-2, is DSGVTQTPKHLITATGQRVTLRCSPRSGDLSVYWYQQSLDQGLQFLIQYYNGEERAKGNILERFSAQQFPDLHSELNLSSLELGDSALYFCASSKGGMGRSYGYTFGSGTRLTVV.

This sequence joins TRBV11-3 and TRBJ2-1; D is undetermined. The V gene's germline CDR1 is SGHNT and CDR2 YENEEA. CDR3 length: 17 amino acids. The V gene lost 5 bases and the J gene lost 4 bases, with 21 bases spanning the gap. CDR3 DNA: TGTGCCAGCAGCCAGACTTATACGCCCGCGACTTACAATGAGCAGTTCTTC. It translates to CASSQTYTPATYNEQFF.

The CDR3 is CASSPARQTSGRVVETQYF. CDR3 DNA: TGTGCCAGCAGCCCAGCGAGACAGACTAGCGGGAGGGTAGTGGAGACCCAGTACTTC. This chain connects TRBV7-8 to TRBJ2-5; 14 nucleotides align to TRBD2. The CDR3 totals 19 residues. J lost 5 bases, V lost 5 bases, and 16 bases had no gene match. Germline V gene sequence: CDR1 SGHVS, CDR2 FQNEAQ.

The chain employs TRBV25-1 and TRBJ2-2; D gene ambiguous. Germline CDR1 is MGHDK and CDR2 is SYGVNS. The CDR3 length is 13 residues. Trimming took 2 bases from V and 5 from J, leaving 6 bases between them. The CDR3 nucleotides are TGTGCCAGCAGTGAACTGCGGACCGGGGAGCTGTTTTTT. Translated: CASSELRTGELFF.

The chain combines TRBV27 with TRBJ2-2; D is uncertain. The germline V and J ends were trimmed by 1 base and 1 base, with 7 bases remaining between them. This CDR3 has 15 residues. Germline V CDR1 and CDR2: MNHEY, SMNVEV (reference sequence). The CDR3 DNA follows: TGTGCCAGCAGTTTATTGGGGAAGAACACCGGGGAGCTGTTTTTT. It codes for CASSLLGKNTGELFF.

This clone occurred once. The rearrangement links TRBV19 to TRBJ1-1; D is possibly TRBD1 (5 bases). Germline CDR1 LNHDA, CDR2 SQIVND (reference sequence). Trimming cost V 5 bases and J 0 bases, with 13 bases left between them. The CDR3 is 15 residues long. CDR3 in amino acids: CASSLGRRLNTEAFF. In nucleotides, the CDR3 is TGTGCCAGTAGTCTGGGGCGCCGCCTGAACACTGAAGCTTTCTTT.

The V call is TRBV5-1, the J call TRBJ2-7; D remains unclear. Germline V gene lookup returns CDR1 SGHRS and CDR2 YFSETQ. The V gene lost 1 base and the J gene lost 5 bases, with 16 bases spanning the gap. The CDR3 covers 15 residues. CDR3 residues: CASSLQAGDLNEQYF. CDR3 nucleotides: TGCGCCAGCAGCTTGCAGGCAGGCGATTTGAACGAGCAGTACTTC.

The chain uses TRBV6-4 and TRBJ2-3, with no clear D. V was pared by 6 bases and J by 5 bases, with 9 bases between. Germline values: CDR1 MRHNA, CDR2 SNTAGT. The CDR3 covers 12 residues. The CDR3 sequence is CASSPDGDTQYF. As DNA, the CDR3 is TGTGCCAGCAGCCCCGACGGAGATACGCAGTATTTT.

J is TRBJ2-1 and V is TRBV5-1; 7 bases match TRBD2. Germline assignment: CDR1 SGHRS and CDR2 YFSETQ. The V gene end was trimmed by 4 bases and the J gene end by 9 bases; junction bases not matched to a gene: 7. The CDR3 runs 13 residues. The CDR3 coding sequence is TGCGCCAGCAGCCCGACTAGCAGTCCTGAGCAGTTCTTC. Translating gives CASSPTSSPEQFF. Full variable domain (missing parts from reference TRBV5-1 and TRBJ2-1): KAGVTQTPRYLIKTRGQQVTLSCSPISGHRSVSWYQQTPGQGLQFLFEYFSETQRNKGNFPGRFSGRQFSNSRSEMNVSTLELGDSALYLCASSPTSSPEQFFGPGTRLTVL.